Below are 9 T cell receptor beta chains sequenced from a single sample in a study of T cells in Graves' hyperthyroidism and ophthalmopathy. Using RNA transcripts as the source, TCR beta CDR3 regions were amplified. Researchers ran a first-round RT-PCR on the TCR CDR3 using the HTBI primer set. TCRdb reprocessed the multiplex PCR reads with MiXCR, giving one entry per CDR3 protein. This table has more than 300,000 distinct CDR3 sequences, about a sixth appearing once. Sequenced: blood. The receptors derive from a woman aged 25 to 39 with Graves' hyperthyroidism that later progressed to Graves' ophthalmopathy.

Ten or more counts support this clonotype. The rearrangement uses TRBV28 and TRBJ1-5; perhaps TRBD1 as D (6 bases). Germline CDR1 and CDR2: MDHEN and SYDVKM. The ends were cut back, 5 bases at V and 2 bases at J, with 16 bases in the middle. The CDR3 has 16 amino acids. The CDR3: CASSPWAGARNQPQHF. In nucleotides, the CDR3 is TGTGCCAGCAGTCCCTGGGCAGGGGCGCGCAATCAGCCCCAGCATTTT. The full variable domain, its missing parts supplied by reference TRBV28 and TRBJ1-5, is DVKVTQSSRYLVKRTGEKVFLECVQDMDHENMFWYRQDPGLGLRLIYFSYDVKMKEKGDIPEGYSVSREKKERFSLILESASTNQTSMYLCASSPWAGARNQPQHFGDGTRLSIL.

This clonotype was detected ten times or more. The chain joins TRBV6-2 or TRBV6-3 to TRBJ1-2, with unresolved D. V lost 2 bases, J lost 4 bases, and 11 bases lay in between. Per the germline V gene, CDR1 is MNHEY and CDR2 is SVGEGT. The CDR3 totals 14 residues. The CDR3 region has the DNA TGTGCCAGCAGTTACAACAATTGGCTCTATGGCTACACCTTC. Translating it yields CASSYNNWLYGYTF.

This clonotype was seen ten or more times. The chain links TRBV12-3 or TRBV12-4 to TRBJ2-2; D is possibly TRBD2 (7 bases). The CDR3 is made up of 23 amino acids. V lost 5 bases and J lost 4, with 38 bases in between. The DNA for the CDR3 is TGTGCCAGCAGTCAGAACTACGCAACCATACCCTTTAGCGTGGGGGGGCCCACCGGGGAGCTGTTTTTT. It is translated as CASSQNYATIPFSVGGPTGELFF.

This clonotype was seen a handful of times. The rearrangement joins TRBV28 to TRBJ1-2; 7 bases map to TRBD1. The CDR3 covers 12 residues. CDR1 is MDHEN, CDR2 SYDVKM, per germline. V lost 2 bases to trimming and J lost 8 bases; unmatched junction nucleotides: 2. In nucleotides, the CDR3 is TGTGCCAGCAGTTTAGGGGACAGAGGCTACACCTTC. Protein product: CASSLGDRGYTF.

In its sample, this clonotype was seen a few times. This chain connects TRBV5-8 to TRBJ2-3, with 11 bases fitting TRBD1. Germline V gene lookup returns CDR1 SGHTS and CDR2 YDEGEE. This CDR3 has 15 amino acids. With V trimmed by 0 bases and J by 4 bases, 1 base remained unmatched. This CDR3 is CASSLGTGGPDTQYF. CDR3 in DNA: TGTGCCAGCAGCTTGGGGACAGGGGGCCCAGATACGCAGTATTTT.

This clonotype was counted ten times or more. The rearrangement joins TRBV30 to TRBJ1-5; D remains unclear. Germline V CDR1 and CDR2: GTSNPN, SVGIG (reference sequence). The CDR3 has 17 amino acids. V lost 5 bases and J 5 bases, leaving 25 bases between the germline ends. CDR3 sequence: CAWSPHLTGPLHQPQHF. Here the CDR3 DNA reads TGTGCCTGGTCCCCACATCTTACGGGCCCGCTTCATCAGCCCCAGCATTTT.

This clonotype was seen ten or more times. The V gene is TRBV7-8, the J gene TRBJ2-1, with TRBD1 matching over 7 bases. Trimming removed 5 bases from V and 0 bases from J; junction bases left unmatched: 10. CDR1 is SGHVS, CDR2 FQNEAQ, per germline. This CDR3 has 17 amino acids. The CDR3 loop reads CASSVRKTGRSYNEQFF. CDR3 nucleotide sequence: TGTGCCAGCAGCGTGAGGAAGACAGGGCGCTCCTACAATGAGCAGTTCTTC. The complete variable domain, with remaining parts taken from reference TRBV7-8 and TRBJ2-1, reads GAGVSQSPRYKVAKRGQDVALRCDPISGHVSLFWYQQALGQGPEFLTYFQNEAQLDKSGLPSDRFFAERPEGSVSTLKIQRTQQEDSAVYLCASSVRKTGRSYNEQFFGPGTRLTVL.

This clonotype was observed a handful of times. The chain has TRBV4-1 and TRBJ2-2; D unresolved. The CDR3 loop spans 18 amino acids. The germline V and J ends were trimmed by 0 bases and 1 base, with 15 bases remaining between them. Germline V gene data show CDR1 as MGHRA and CDR2 as YSYEKL. CDR3: CASSQDRAASGNTGELFF. The CDR3, as DNA: TGCGCCAGCAGCCAAGATCGGGCAGCGTCGGGGAACACCGGGGAGCTGTTTTTT.

This clonotype has a count of ten or more. V is TRBV6-1 and J is TRBJ2-7; 10 positions match TRBD2. This CDR3 region has 14 residues. CDR1 and CDR2 from the germline V gene are MNHNS and SASEGT. The trim removed 4 bases at V and 5 bases at J, leaving 5 bases unmatched. CDR3 nucleotides: TGTGCCAGCAGTGTACTAGCGGGGTGGAACGAGCAGTACTTC. Its protein is CASSVLAGWNEQYF.